These T cell receptor beta chains were read from a single sample in a study of CD8 T cells in Susac syndrome. One entry per CDR3 protein, called by TCRdb with MiXCR from the immunoSEQ multiplex PCR reads. The sample has about 240,000 distinct CDR3 sequences; about 96% are singletons. Sequenced sample: CD4+ T cells from PBMCs. Receptor source: a human donor with Susac syndrome. The conserved cysteine and the conserved F or W are not part of the CDR3 here. The order of the fields is V gene, J gene, D gene, clone size, CDR3 protein. A D gene is named only where the DNA matches it firmly. Some rows have no size entry. The others give once, few or many, or a class for an expanded clone.

>TRBV27|TRBJ2-2|TRBD1|.
ASSQDRVGTGELF
>TRBV7-9|TRBJ2-5|TRBD1|.
ASSRDRTQETQY
>TRBV27|TRBJ2-1|.|.
ASSSSLDRYNEQF
>TRBV5-1|TRBJ2-1|TRBD1|.
ASSLKGQGVNEQF
>TRBV28|TRBJ2-7|.|.
ASMRAGAGNYEQY
>TRBV6-5|TRBJ1-1|.|.
ASSRGNTEAF
>TRBV28|TRBJ2-1|.|.
ASSPGGPRWEQF
>TRBV9|TRBJ2-2|.|.
ASSVGRVGRTGELF
>TRBV7-3|TRBJ2-3|.|.
ASSFDRPRDTQY
>TRBV29-1|TRBJ1-1|.|once
SVAAGDITEAF
>TRBV6-5|TRBJ1-2|.|.
ASTDGDNYGYT
>TRBV7-9|TRBJ2-2|TRBD1|once
ASSLAGTENTGELF
>TRBV4-1|TRBJ2-7|.|.
ASSQGVGQTYEQY
>TRBV4-2|TRBJ2-3|.|.
ASSQELRGLGTDTQY
>TRBV5-1|TRBJ2-1|TRBD1|.
ASSPSKRTGLVAEQF
>TRBV27|TRBJ2-1|TRBD2|.
ASSLLPSGSFNEQF
>TRBV20-1|TRBJ2-7|.|.
SARASYYEQY
>TRBV13|TRBJ2-1|.|.
ASSLSPSDISYNEQF
>TRBV9|TRBJ2-5|TRBD1|.
ASSVAQGSRETQY
>TRBV11-3|TRBJ2-5|TRBD1|once
ASSLEGTGILAQY
>TRBV9|TRBJ2-3|.|once
ASTGVSTDTQY
>TRBV29-1|TRBJ2-1|.|.
SVAPRDNEQF
>TRBV6-6|TRBJ2-7|.|.
ASIRALASYEQY
>TRBV4-2|TRBJ2-3|.|.
ASSQEQVAPPTDTQY
>TRBV9|TRBJ2-5|TRBD2|.
ASSFTGLAGEETQY
>TRBV12-3/TRBV12-4|TRBJ2-7|TRBD2|.
ASSAPTFLAGGASYEQY
>TRBV7-3|TRBJ2-2|TRBD2|.
ASSRGGANTGELF
>TRBV20-1|TRBJ2-7|TRBD2|.
SANVGSGRQVEQY
>TRBV5-1|TRBJ2-2|.|.
ASTRSGGTGELF
>TRBV30|TRBJ2-7|TRBD1|.
AWSVGTGDVKTL
>TRBV7-9|TRBJ2-3|.|.
ASSLPMSDTQY
>TRBV30|TRBJ2-5|TRBD2|.
AWSEGRLAFQETQY
>TRBV20-1|TRBJ2-1|TRBD2|.
SASPVGGGGRPPNEQF
>TRBV18|TRBJ1-1|TRBD1|.
ASSPRDRGHTEAF
>TRBV7-9|TRBJ2-1|.|.
ASSRSGSYNEQF
>TRBV11-3|TRBJ2-7|TRBD2|.
ASSAEIAGYEQY
>TRBV20-1|TRBJ2-7|.|once
SARALLEGERH
>TRBV9|TRBJ2-2|.|.
ASSVATTPFRELF
>TRBV24-1|TRBJ2-2|TRBD2|.
ATSDLTSGRSGELF
>TRBV30|TRBJ1-1|.|once
AWSPLNTEAF
>TRBV7-2|TRBJ2-5|.|.
ASSPHRETQY
>TRBV27|TRBJ2-1|.|.
ASSFLAGSGGNEQF
>TRBV5-4|TRBJ2-1|TRBD2|.
ASSLTSGREQF
>TRBV3-1|TRBJ1-3|.|.
ASSRLGNTIY
>TRBV15|TRBJ2-2|TRBD2|once
ATEAGAVSGELF
>TRBV10-3|TRBJ1-1|.|.
AISVGQGNTEAF
>TRBV9|TRBJ2-2|.|once
ASSLRQTNTGELF